Given below is one T cell receptor (beta chain) in context. Its antigen is not identified. Sequenced by immunoSEQ multiplex PCR; TCRdb stores in-frame clones only, minus some. The sample comprises approximately 7,400 clones, approximately 62% of which are singletons, and about 6.7% rests with the top ten. Each tumor contributed about 20-55 mg of diced tissue. The CDR3 consists of 18 residues. The germline gives CDR1 MDHEN, CDR2 SYDVKM. Germline trimming cut 3 bases from V and 0 bases from J; bases unmatched to any gene: 5. The record originates from a study of early stage breast cancer tumors. Study at large: Invasive lobular carcinomas made up about 30% of the 12 ER+/PR+/HER2- tumors. Study-wide results and caveats: Enriched TCRB sequences shared across patients were mostly commonly generated sequences. Tumors had about 2.5-fold higher T cell density and higher clonality than adjacent normal breast tissue.

V and J are TRBV28 and TRBJ1-6; 10 nucleotides agree with TRBD1. The sequenced sample consisted of breast tumor tissue. The TCR sequence derives from a person aged 70 to 85 with breast cancer. The CDR3 here is CASSFPRTGGSYNSPLHF. In nucleotides, the CDR3 is TGTGCCAGCAGTTTCCCTCGGACAGGGGGCTCCTATAATTCACCCCTCCACTTT.